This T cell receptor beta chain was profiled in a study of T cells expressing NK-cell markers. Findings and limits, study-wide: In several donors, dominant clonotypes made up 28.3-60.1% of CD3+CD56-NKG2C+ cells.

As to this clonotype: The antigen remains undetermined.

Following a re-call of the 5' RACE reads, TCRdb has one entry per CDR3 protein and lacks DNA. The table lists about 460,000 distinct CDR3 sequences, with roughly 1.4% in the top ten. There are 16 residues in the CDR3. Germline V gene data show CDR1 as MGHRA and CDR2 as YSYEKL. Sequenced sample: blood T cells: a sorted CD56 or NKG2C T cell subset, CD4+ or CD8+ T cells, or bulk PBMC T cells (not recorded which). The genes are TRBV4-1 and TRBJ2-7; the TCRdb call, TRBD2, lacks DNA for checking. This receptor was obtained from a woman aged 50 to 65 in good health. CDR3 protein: CASSQEKRDYSYEQYF.